Below, 9 T cell receptor beta chains from the same sample are listed, as sequenced in a study of CD8 T cells in ankylosing spondylitis. A single record per CDR3 protein comes from TCRdb applying MiXCR to the 5' RACE reads. The sample holds some 200,000 distinct CDR3 sequences; 9.5% to 15% are singletons and the top ten take approximately 15%. The sequencing sample was made of blood, either unsorted or a sorted T cell fraction (not recorded which). The receptors shown here come from a male donor with ankylosing spondylitis or in good health (not recorded which).

The CDR3 coding sequence is TGCAGCGTTCTCGGGGGGGGTGGAGATACGCAGTATTTT. Amino acids: CSVLGGGGDTQYF. The chain joins TRBV29-1 to TRBJ2-3; 8 positions agree with TRBD2. CDR3 size: 13 residues. Germline V CDR1 and CDR2: SQVTM, ANQGSEA. V trimming: 5 bases; J trimming: 5 bases; junction bases outside the gene matches: 6.

The chain is built from TRBV20-1 and TRBJ1-6; D unresolved. Germline V gives CDR1 DFQATT, CDR2 SNEGSKA (reference sequence). V dropped 3 bases and J dropped 0 bases, with 12 bases sitting between them. The CDR3 totals 16 residues. CDR3 amino acids: CSARNRGSSYNSPLHF. The CDR3 DNA is TGCAGTGCTAGGAACCGGGGAAGCTCCTATAATTCACCCCTCCACTTT.

This clonotype was observed a handful of times. The chain recombines TRBV20-1 with TRBJ1-3; tentative D call: TRBD1 (5 bases). CDR3 size: 13 residues. Trimming stripped 1 base from V and 4 bases from J, with 8 bases between. Germline V gives CDR1 DFQATT, CDR2 SNEGSKA (reference sequence). The CDR3 is CSARAGDGNTIYF. The CDR3 DNA reads TGCAGTGCTAGAGCGGGGGACGGAAACACCATATATTTT.

V usage is TRBV5-4 and J usage is TRBJ2-7; 16 positions agree with TRBD2. This CDR3 is built from 17 residues. V shed 4 bases and J 2 bases; nucleotides not matched to a gene: 6. Germline V CDR1 and CDR2: SGHNT, YYREEE (reference sequence). The CDR3 is CASSMGLAGGIAYEQYF. Written as DNA, the CDR3 is TGTGCCAGCAGCATGGGACTAGCGGGAGGGATCGCCTACGAGCAGTACTTC. Using reference TRBV5-4 and TRBJ2-7 for the parts outside the CDR3, the full variable domain is ETGVTQSPTHLIKTRGQQVTLRCSSQSGHNTVSWYQQALGQGPQFIFQYYREEENGRGNFPPRFSGLQFPNYSSELNVNALELDDSALYLCASSMGLAGGIAYEQYFGPGTRLTVT.

This clonotype came up a few times. The chain has TRBV25-1 and TRBJ1-1, with D possibly TRBD1 on 5 matching bases. CDR3 size: 15 residues. Germline V CDR1 and CDR2: MGHDK, SYGVNS. V lost 0 bases and J lost 0, with 8 bases in between. This chain's CDR3 is CASSEYEGLNTEAFF. DNA of the CDR3: TGTGCCAGCAGTGAATACGAGGGGCTGAACACTGAAGCTTTCTTT.

The rearrangement joins TRBV13 to TRBJ2-3, with 8 bases fitting TRBD1. The CDR3 length is 16 residues. CDR1 and CDR2 (germline): PRHDT, FYEKMQ (reference sequence). Trimming removed 4 bases from V and 2 bases from J; junction bases left unmatched: 8. Here the CDR3 reads CASSYGQGSNTDTQYF. The DNA of the CDR3 is TGTGCCAGCAGCTACGGACAGGGTTCTAACACAGATACGCAGTATTTT.

This clonotype was seen many times. J is TRBJ1-1 and V is TRBV7-2; D ambiguous. Germline V gives CDR1 SGHTA, CDR2 FQGNSA. CDR3 length equals 14 residues. The V end was cut by 0 bases, the J end by 3 bases, with 8 bases between. CDR3 sequence (DNA): TGTGCCAGCAGCTTAGCAGGGATTCACACTGAAGCTTTCTTT. It codes for CASSLAGIHTEAFF.

This rearrangement joins TRBV27 to TRBJ2-3; possibly TRBD2 for D (5 bases). The CDR3 totals 16 residues. From germline, CDR1 is MNHEY and CDR2 SMNVEV (reference sequence). Trimming removed 6 bases from V and 6 bases from J, with 22 bases in between. In nucleotides, the CDR3 is TGTGCCAGCAGCCCGACGGCTAGCAGCGTGACTGATACGCAGTATTTT. Translated: CASSPTASSVTDTQYF.

This chain links TRBV6-2 or TRBV6-3 with TRBJ2-1; unclear D gene. CDR3 size: 15 residues. V lost 2 bases to trimming and J lost 0 bases, with 8 bases between them. Germline assignment: CDR1 MNHEY and CDR2 SVGEGT. The CDR3 reads CASSYHLSSYNEQFF. The CDR3 DNA follows: TGTGCCAGCAGTTACCACCTGAGCTCCTACAATGAGCAGTTCTTC.